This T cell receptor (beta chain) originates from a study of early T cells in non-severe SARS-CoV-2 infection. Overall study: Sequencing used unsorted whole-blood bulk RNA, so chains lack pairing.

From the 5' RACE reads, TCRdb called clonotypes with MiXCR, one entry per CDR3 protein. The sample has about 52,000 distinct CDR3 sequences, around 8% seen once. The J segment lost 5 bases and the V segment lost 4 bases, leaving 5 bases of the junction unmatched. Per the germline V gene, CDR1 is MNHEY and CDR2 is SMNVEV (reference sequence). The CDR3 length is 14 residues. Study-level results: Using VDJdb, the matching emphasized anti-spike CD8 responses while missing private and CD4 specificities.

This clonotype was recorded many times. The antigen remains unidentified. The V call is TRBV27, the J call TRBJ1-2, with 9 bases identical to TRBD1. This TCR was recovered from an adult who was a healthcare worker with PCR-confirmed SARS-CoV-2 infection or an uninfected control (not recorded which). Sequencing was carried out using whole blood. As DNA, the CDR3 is TGTGCCAGCAGTTCTGGGACAGGGCGGTATGGCTACACCTTC. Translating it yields CASSSGTGRYGYTF.